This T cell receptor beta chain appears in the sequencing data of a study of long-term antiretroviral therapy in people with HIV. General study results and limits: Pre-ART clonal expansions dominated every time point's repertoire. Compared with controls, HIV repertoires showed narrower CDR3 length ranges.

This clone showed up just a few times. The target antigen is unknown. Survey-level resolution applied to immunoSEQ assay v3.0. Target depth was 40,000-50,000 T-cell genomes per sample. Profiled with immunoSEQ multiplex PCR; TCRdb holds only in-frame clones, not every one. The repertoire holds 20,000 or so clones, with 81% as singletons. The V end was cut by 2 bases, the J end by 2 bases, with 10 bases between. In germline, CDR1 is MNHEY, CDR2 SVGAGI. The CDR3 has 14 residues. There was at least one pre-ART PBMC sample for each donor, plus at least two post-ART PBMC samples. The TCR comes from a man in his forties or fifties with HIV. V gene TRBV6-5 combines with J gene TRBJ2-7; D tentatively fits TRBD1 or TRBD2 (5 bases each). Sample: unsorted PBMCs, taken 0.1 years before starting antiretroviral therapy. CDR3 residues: CASSYGDGTYEQYF. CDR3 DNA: TGTGCCAGCAGTTACGGGGACGGCACCTACGAGCAGTACTTC.